This T cell receptor beta chain came from a study of shared clonotypes between healthy human individuals. This table comes from immunoSEQ multiplex PCR, and its TCRdb copy is limited to in-frame clones, with some not included. Among some 2.1 million clones, approximately 94% were seen once, and the ten largest hold about 1.1%. A note on this clone: Other DNA sequences in this specimen translate into the identical CDR3.

The CDR3 loop spans 13 amino acids. CDR1 is SGHVS and CDR2 is FQNEAQ in the germline V gene. V lost 1 base and J lost 5, with 5 bases in between. Positive CCR7 selection of CD45RO-negative cells yielded the naive CD8 cells, and terminally differentiated effector memory CD45RA+ cells were excluded. This clonotype was obtained from a man between 18 and 35 years old in good health. What was sequenced was naive CD8+ T cells sorted from blood. J is TRBJ2-2 and V is TRBV7-8; D call uncertain. Written as DNA, the CDR3 is TGTGCCAGCAGCTTAGGGGGAACCGGGGAGCTGTTTTTT. Translated: CASSLGGTGELFF.